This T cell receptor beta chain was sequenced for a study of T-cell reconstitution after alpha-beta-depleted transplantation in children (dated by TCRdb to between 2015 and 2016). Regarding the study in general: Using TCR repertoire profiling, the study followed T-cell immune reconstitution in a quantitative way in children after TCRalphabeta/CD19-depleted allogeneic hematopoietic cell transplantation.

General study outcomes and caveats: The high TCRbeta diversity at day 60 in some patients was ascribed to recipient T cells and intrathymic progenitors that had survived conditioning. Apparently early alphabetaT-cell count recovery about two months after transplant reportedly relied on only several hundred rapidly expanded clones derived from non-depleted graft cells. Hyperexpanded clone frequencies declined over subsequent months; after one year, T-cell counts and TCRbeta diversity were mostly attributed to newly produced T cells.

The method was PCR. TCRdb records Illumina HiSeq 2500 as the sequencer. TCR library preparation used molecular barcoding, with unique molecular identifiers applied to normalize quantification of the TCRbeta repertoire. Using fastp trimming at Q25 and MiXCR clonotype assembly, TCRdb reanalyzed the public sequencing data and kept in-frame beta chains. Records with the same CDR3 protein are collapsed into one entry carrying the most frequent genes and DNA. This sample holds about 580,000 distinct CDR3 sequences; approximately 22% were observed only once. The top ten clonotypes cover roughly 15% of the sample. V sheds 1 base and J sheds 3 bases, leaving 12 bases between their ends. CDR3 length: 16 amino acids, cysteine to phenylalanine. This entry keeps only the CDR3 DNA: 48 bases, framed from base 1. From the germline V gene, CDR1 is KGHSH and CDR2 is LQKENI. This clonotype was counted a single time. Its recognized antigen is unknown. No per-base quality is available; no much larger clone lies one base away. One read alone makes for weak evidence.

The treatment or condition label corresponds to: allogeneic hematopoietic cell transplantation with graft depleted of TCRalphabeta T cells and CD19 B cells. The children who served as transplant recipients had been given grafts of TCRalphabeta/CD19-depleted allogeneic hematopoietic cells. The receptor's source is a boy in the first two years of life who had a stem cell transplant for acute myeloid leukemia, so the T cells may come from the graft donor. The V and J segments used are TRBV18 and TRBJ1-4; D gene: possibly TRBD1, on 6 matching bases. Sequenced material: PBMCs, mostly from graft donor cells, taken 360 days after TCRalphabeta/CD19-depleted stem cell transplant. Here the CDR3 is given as CASSPQQGLANEKLFF. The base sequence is TGTGCCAGCTCACCACAGCAGGGGTTGGCTAATGAAAAACTGTTTTTT.